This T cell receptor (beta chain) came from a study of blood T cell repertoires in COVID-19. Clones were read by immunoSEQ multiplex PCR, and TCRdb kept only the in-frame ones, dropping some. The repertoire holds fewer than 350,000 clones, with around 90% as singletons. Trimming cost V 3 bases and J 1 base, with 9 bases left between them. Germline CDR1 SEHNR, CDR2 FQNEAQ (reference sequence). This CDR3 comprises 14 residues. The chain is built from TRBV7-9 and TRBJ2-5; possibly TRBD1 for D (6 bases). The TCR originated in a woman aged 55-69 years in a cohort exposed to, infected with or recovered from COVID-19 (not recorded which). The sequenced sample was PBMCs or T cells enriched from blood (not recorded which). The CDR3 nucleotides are TGTGCCAGCAGCTTTCACAGGGCCCAAGAGACCCAGTACTTC. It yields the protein CASSFHRAQETQYF.